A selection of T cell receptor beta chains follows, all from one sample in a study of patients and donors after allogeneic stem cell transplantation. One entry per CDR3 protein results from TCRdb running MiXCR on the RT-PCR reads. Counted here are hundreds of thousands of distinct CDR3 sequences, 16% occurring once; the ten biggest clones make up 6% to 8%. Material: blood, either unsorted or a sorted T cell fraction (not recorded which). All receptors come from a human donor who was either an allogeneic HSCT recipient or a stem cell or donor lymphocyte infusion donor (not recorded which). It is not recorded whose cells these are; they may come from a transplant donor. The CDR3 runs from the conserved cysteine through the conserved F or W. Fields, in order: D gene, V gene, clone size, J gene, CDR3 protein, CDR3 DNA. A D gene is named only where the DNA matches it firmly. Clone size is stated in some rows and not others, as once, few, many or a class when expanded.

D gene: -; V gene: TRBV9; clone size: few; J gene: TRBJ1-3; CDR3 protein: CASSVGSSGSIGGNTIYF; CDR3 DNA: TGTGCCAGCAGCGTCGGTAGCAGCGGGTCCATCGGAGGAAACACCATATATTTT
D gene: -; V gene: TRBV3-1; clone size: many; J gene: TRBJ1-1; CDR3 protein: CASSQDFGAPTAEAFF; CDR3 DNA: TGTGCCAGCAGCCAAGATTTCGGGGCCCCAACCGCTGAAGCTTTCTTT
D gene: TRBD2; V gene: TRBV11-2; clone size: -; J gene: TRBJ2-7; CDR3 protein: CASSLAGLAGGSYEQYF; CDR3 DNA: TGTGCCAGCAGCTTAGCCGGACTAGCGGGGGGCAGCTACGAGCAGTACTTC
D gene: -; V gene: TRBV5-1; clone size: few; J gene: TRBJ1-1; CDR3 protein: CASSRGAAPPMNTEAFF; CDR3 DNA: TGCGCCAGCAGCCGCGGGGCGGCTCCCCCTATGAACACTGAAGCTTTCTTT
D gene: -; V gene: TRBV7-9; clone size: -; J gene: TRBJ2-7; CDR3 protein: CASSSDRTGSYEQYF; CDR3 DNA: TGTGCCAGCAGCTCTGACAGGACCGGCTCCTACGAGCAGTACTTC
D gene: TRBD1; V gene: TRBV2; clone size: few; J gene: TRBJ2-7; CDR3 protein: CASSEAGDREHEQYF; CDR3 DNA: TGTGCCAGCAGTGAAGCGGGAGACAGGGAACACGAGCAGTACTTC
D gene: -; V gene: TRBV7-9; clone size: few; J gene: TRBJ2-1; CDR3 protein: CASSLLEQFF; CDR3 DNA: TGTGCCAGCAGCTTATTGGAGCAGTTCTTC
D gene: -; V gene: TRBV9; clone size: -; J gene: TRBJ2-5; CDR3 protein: CASSVATAWAKETQYF; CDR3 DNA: TGTGCCAGCAGCGTCGCCACAGCATGGGCAAAAGAGACCCAGTACTTC
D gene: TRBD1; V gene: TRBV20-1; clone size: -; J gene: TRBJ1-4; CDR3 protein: CSARQGQQGKLFF; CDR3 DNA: TGCAGTGCTCGACAGGGGCAGCAGGGGAAACTGTTTTTT
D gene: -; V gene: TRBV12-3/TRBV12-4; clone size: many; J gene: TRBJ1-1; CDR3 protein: CASSWTEADTEAFF; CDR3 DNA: TGTGCCAGCAGTTGGACCGAGGCGGACACTGAAGCTTTCTTT
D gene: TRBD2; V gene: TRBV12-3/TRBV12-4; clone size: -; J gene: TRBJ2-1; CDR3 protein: CASTSRPGGNEQFF; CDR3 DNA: TGTGCCAGCACCTCGAGACCGGGGGGGAATGAGCAGTTCTTC
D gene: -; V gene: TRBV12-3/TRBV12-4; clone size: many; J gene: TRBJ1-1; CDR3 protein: CASSLRQAKNTEAFF; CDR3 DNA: TGTGCCAGCAGTTTGAGGCAGGCTAAGAACACTGAAGCTTTCTTT